This T cell receptor (beta chain) is from a study of blood T cell repertoires in COVID-19. Overall study: Sites across the United States, Italy and Spain contributed samples from acute and convalescent COVID-19. The cDNA or gDNA used as material had been derived from T cells, B-cell-depleted T cells, or PBMCs.

As processed by the authors: Nucleated cell number was recorded as an estimate derived from reference gene primer amplification. Assay used: immunoSEQ multiplex PCR; TCRdb lists only in-frame clones, some missing. For V, J and clone size, that table is used; D and trimming come from the DNA. The sample records approximately 150,000 clones, 87% being singletons. This clone was seen only a few times. Trimming stripped 5 bases from V and 0 bases from J, with 11 bases between. The germline V gene has CDR1 SGHTA and CDR2 FQGTGA. There are 14 residues in the CDR3. This TCR was sampled from a woman between 50 and 59 years old with active or convalescent COVID-19. V gene TRBV7-3 combines with J gene TRBJ2-7; D is perhaps TRBD1 (6 bases). Sequenced material: peripheral blood. The CDR3 loop is CASSPSDSSYEQYF. In DNA form, the CDR3 reads TGTGCCAGCAGCCCCTCGGACAGCTCCTACGAGCAGTACTTC.